This TCR beta chain is from a study of glioma-infiltrating T cells. Using RNA template, CDR3s of TCR alpha and beta were amplified with iRepertoire arm-PCR. TCRdb passed the multiplex PCR reads through MiXCR, listing each CDR3 protein once. The sample carries fewer than 250,000 distinct CDR3 sequences, more than 25% recorded once. This clonotype was picked up many times. The V gene's germline CDR1 is SGHTA and CDR2 FQGNSA. Trimming stripped 4 bases from V and 2 bases from J, with 7 bases between. The CDR3 contains 13 residues. The V call is TRBV7-2, the J call TRBJ2-3; no clear D gene. This TCR derives from a human donor with low-grade glioma or glioblastoma, undergoing nonglioma brain surgery, or in good health (not recorded which). Sequences were obtained from glioma tissue, nonneoplastic brain tissue, or PBMCs (not recorded which). CDR3 loop: CASSSRATDTQYF. The CDR3 region has the DNA TGTGCCAGCAGCTCCCGGGCCACAGATACGCAGTATTTT.